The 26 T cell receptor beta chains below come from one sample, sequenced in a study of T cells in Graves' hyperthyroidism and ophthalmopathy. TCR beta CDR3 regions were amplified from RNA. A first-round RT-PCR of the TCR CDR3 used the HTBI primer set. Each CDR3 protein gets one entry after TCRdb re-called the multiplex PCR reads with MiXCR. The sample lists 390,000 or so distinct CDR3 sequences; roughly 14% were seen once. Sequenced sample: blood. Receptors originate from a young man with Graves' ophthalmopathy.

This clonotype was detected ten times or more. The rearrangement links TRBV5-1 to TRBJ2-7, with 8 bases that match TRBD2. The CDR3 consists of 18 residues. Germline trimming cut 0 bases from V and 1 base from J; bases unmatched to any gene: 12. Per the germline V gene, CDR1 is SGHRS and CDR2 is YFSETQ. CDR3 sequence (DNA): TGCGCCAGCAGCTTGGCCGGCGGGGGGCCCATCGATTCCTACGAGCAGTACTTC. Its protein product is CASSLAGGGPIDSYEQYF.

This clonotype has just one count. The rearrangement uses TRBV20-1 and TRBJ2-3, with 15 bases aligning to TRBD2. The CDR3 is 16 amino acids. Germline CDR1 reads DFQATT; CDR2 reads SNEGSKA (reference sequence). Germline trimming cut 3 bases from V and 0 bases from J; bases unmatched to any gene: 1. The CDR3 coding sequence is TGCAGTGCTAGTGGACTAGCGGGGGGGAGCACAGATACGCAGTATTTT. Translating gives CSASGLAGGSTDTQYF.

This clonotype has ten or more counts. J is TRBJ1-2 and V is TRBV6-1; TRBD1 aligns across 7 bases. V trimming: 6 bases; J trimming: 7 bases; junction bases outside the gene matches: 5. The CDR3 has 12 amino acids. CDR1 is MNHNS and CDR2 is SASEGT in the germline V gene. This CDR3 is CASRTTGAGYTF. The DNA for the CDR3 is TGTGCCAGCAGGACAACAGGGGCTGGCTACACCTTC.

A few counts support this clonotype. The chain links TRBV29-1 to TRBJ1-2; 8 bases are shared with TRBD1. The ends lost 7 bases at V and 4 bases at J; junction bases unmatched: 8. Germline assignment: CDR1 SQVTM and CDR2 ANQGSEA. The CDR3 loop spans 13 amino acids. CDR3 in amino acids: CSATRGRSYGYTF. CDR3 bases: TGCAGCGCCACCAGGGGGCGCTCCTATGGCTACACCTTC.

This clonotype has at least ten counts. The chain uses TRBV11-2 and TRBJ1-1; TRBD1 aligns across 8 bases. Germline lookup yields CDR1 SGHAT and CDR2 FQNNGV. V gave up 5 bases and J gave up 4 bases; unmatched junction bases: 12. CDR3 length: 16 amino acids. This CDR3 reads CASSTASQGARTEAFF. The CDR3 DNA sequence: TGTGCCAGCAGCACCGCTTCTCAGGGGGCGCGCACTGAAGCTTTCTTT.

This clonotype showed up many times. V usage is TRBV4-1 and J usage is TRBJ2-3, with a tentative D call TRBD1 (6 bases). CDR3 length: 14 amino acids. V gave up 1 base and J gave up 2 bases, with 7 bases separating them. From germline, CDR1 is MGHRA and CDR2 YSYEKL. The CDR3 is CASSQAGDTDTQYF. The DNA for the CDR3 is TGCGCCAGCAGCCAAGCAGGGGACACAGATACGCAGTATTTT.

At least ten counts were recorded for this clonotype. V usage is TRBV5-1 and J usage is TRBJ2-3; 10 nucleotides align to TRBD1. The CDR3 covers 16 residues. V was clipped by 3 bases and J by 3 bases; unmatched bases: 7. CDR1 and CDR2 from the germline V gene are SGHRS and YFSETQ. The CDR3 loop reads CASSWTPDRGTDTQYF. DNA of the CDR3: TGCGCCAGCAGCTGGACCCCGGACAGGGGGACAGATACGCAGTATTTT.

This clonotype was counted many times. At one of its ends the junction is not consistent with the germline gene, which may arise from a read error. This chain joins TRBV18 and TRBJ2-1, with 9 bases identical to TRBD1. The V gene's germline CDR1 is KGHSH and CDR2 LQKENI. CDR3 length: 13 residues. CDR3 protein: CASSPGQGNEQFF. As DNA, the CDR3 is TGCGCCAGCAGCCCGGGACAGGGCAATGAGCAGTTCTTC.

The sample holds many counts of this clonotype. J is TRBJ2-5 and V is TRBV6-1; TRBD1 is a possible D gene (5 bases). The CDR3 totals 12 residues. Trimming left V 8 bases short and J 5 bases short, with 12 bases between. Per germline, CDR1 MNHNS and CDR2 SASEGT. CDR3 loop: CASARVGETQYF. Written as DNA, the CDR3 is TGTGCCAGCGCCAGGGTCGGGGAGACCCAGTACTTC.

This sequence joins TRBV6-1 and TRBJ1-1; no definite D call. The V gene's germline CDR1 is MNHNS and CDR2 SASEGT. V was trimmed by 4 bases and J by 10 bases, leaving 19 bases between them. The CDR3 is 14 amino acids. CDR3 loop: CASSARRATSVAFF. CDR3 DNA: TGTGCCAGCAGTGCAAGACGGGCTACAAGTGTAGCTTTCTTT.

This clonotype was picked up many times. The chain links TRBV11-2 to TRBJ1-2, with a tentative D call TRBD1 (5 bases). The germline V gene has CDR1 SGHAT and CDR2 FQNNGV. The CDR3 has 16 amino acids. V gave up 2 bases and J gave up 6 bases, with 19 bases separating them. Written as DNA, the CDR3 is TGTGCCAGCAGCTTATCCCCCGGGGGAGGGATGGATGGCTACACCTTC. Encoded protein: CASSLSPGGGMDGYTF.

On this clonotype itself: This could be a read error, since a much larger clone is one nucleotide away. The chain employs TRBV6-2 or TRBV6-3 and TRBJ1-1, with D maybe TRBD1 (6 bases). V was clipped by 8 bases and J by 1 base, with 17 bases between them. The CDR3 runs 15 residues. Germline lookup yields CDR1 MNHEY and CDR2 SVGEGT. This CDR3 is CASGWSGVPNTEAFF. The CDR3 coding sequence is TGTGCCAGCGGTTGGTCAGGGGTCCCGAACACTGAAGCTTTCTTT.

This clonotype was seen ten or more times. Here the CDR3 reads CASLLLGGMYTEAFF. The CDR3 DNA is TGTGCCAGTCTCTTACTGGGAGGCATGTACACTGAAGCTTTCTTT. The rearrangement links TRBV27 to TRBJ1-1; D unclear. Germline CDR1 MNHEY, CDR2 SMNVEV (reference sequence). The CDR3 totals 15 residues. Trimming pared 9 bases from V and 3 bases from J, leaving 20 bases between.

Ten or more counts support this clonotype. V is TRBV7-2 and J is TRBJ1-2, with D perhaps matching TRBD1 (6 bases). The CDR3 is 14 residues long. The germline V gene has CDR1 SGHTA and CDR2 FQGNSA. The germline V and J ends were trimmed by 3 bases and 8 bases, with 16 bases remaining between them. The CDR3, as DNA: TGTGCCAGCAGCTTGGGGGGCATGGGCTTAGGCTACACCTTC. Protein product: CASSLGGMGLGYTF.

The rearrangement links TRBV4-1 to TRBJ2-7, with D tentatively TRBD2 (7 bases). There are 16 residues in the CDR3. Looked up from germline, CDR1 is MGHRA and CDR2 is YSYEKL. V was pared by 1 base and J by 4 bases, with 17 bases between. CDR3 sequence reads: CASSQGTEGGIYEQYF. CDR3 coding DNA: TGCGCCAGCAGCCAAGGAACCGAGGGGGGGATTTACGAGCAGTACTTC.

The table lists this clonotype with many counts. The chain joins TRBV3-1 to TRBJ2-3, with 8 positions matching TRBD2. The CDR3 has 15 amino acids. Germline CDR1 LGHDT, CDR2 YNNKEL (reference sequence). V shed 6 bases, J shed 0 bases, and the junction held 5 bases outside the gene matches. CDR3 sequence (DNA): TGTGCCAGCAGTCTGACTAGCGACAGCACAGATACGCAGTATTTT. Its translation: CASSLTSDSTDTQYF.

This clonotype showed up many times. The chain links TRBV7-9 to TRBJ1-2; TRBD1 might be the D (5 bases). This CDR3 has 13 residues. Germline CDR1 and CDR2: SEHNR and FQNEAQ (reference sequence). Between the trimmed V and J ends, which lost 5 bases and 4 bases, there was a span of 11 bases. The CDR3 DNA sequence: TGTGCCAGCAGCCCCGCTGGGGCCTATGGCTACACCTTC. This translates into CASSPAGAYGYTF.

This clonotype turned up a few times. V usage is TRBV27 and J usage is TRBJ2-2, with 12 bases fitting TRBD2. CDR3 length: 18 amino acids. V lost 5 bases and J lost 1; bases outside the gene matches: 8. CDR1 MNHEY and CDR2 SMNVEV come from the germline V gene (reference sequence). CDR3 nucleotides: TGTGCCAGCAGTCTCTCTAGCGGGGGGGAGGTGAACACCGGGGAGCTGTTTTTT. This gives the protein CASSLSSGGEVNTGELFF.

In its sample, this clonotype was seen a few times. The CDR3 DNA is TGTGCCAGCACTAGGGATAGGTCCTACAATGAGCAGTTCTTC. It encodes CASTRDRSYNEQFF. The chain is built from TRBV6-1 and TRBJ2-1; D ambiguous. Germline V gene sequence: CDR1 MNHNS, CDR2 SASEGT. The V end was cut by 7 bases, the J end by 1 base, with 11 bases between. The CDR3 is 14 residues long.

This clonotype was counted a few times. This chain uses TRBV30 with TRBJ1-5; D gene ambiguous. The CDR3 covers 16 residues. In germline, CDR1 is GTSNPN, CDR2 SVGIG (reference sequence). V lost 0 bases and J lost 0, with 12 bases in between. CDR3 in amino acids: CAWSVRSAYSNQPQHF. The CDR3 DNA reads TGTGCCTGGAGTGTACGGTCAGCTTATAGCAATCAGCCCCAGCATTTT.

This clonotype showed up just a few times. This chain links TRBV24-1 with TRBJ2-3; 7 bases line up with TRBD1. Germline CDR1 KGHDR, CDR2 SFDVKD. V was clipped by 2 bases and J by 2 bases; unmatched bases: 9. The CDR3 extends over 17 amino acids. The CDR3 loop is CATSDSSTGAFTDTQYF. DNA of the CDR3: TGTGCCACCAGTGATTCCTCAACAGGGGCCTTCACAGATACGCAGTATTTT.

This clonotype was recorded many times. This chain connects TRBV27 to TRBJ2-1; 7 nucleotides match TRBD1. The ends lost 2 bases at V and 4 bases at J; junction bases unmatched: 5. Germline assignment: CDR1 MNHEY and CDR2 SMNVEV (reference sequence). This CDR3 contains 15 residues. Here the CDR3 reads CASSLETGKYNEQFF. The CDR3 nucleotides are TGTGCCAGCAGTTTAGAGACAGGGAAATACAATGAGCAGTTCTTC.

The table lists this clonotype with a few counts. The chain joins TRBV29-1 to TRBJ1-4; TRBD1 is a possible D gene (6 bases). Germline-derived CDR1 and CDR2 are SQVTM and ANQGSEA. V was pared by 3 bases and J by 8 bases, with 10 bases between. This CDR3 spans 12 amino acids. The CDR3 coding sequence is TGCAGCGTTGACAGGGGTGACGAAAAACTGTTTTTT. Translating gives CSVDRGDEKLFF. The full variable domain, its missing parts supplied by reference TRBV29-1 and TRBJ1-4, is SAVISQKPSRDICQRGTSLTIQCQVDSQVTMMFWYRQQPGQSLTLIATANQGSEATYESGFVIDKFPISRPNLTFSTLTVSNMSPEDSSIYLCSVDRGDEKLFFGSGTQLSVL.

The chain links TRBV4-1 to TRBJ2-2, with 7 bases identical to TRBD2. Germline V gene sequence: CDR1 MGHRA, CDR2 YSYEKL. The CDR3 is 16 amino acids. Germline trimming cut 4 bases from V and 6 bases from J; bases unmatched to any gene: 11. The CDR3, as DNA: TGCGCCAGCAGCCGGAGGCCGGGACTACTATCCGGGGAGCTGTTTTTT. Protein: CASSRRPGLLSGELFF.

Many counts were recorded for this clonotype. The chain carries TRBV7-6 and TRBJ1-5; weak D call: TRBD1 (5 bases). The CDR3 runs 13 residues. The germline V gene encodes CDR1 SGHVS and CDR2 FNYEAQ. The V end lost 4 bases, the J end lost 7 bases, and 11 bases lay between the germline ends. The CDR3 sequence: CASSSAGNQPQHF. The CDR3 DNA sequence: TGTGCCAGCAGCTCGGCAGGGAACCAGCCCCAGCATTTT.

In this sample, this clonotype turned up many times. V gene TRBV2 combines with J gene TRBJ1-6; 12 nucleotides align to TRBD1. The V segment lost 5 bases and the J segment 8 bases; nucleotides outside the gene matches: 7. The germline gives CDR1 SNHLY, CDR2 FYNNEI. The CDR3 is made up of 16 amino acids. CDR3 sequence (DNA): TGTGCCAGCAGTTCCGGGACAGGGGGCGTATATTCACCCCTCCACTTT. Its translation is CASSSGTGGVYSPLHF.